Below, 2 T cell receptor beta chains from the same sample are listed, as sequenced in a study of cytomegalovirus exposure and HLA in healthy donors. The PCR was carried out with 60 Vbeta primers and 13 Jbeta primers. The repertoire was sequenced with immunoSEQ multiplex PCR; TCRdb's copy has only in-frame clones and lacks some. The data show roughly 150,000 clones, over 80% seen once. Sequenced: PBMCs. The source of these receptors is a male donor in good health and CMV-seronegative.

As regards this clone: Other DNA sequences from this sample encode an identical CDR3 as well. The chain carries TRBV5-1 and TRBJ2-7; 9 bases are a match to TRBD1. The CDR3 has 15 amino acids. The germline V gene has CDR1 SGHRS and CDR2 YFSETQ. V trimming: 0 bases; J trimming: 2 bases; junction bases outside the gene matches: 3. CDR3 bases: TGCGCCAGCAGCTTGGGGGGACAGGGTGCCTACGAGCAGTACTTC. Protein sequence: CASSLGGQGAYEQYF.

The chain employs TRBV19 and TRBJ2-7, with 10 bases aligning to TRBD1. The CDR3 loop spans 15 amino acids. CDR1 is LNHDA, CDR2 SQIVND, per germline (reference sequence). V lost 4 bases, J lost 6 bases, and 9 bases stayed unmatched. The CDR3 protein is CASSTGTGATVEQYF. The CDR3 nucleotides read TGTGCCAGTAGTACCGGGACAGGGGCTACCGTCGAGCAGTACTTC.